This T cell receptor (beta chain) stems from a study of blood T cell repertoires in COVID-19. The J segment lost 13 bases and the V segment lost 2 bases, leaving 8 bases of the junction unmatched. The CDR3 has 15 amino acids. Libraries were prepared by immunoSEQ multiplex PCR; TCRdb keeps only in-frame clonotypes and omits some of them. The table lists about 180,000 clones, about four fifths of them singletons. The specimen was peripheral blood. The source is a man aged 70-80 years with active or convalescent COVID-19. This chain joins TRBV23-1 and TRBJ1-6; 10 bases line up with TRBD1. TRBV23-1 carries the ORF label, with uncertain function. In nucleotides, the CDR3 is TGCGCCAGCAGTCAAAACCGCGACAGGGGGCGGCCCCTCCACTTT. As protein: CASSQNRDRGRPLHF.